This T cell receptor beta chain was sequenced for a study of a mutant IDH1 vaccine in newly diagnosed glioma. Turning to the study itself: Those enrolled had earlier been treated with radiotherapy, temozolomide, or both, mostly both.

Some clones are missing from TCRdb's copy, which holds only in-frame ones; the method was immunoSEQ multiplex PCR. Of over 45,000 clones listed, about 86% are singletons. Trimming stripped 0 bases from V and 0 bases from J, with 20 bases between. Germline V CDR1 and CDR2: KGHSH, LQKENI. This CDR3 is built from 20 residues. Concerning this clone: The antigen remains undetermined.

The time point was: week 5, during vaccination. Topical imiquimod accompanied each vaccine dose, which consisted of 300 ug of mutant IDH1 20-mer peptide. This TCR derives from a woman aged 50 to 65 with glioma. This chain uses TRBV18 with TRBJ2-2, with TRBD2 as a possible D gene (6 bases). The sample consisted of PBMCs, taken from a glioma patient whose treatment included an IDH1 peptide vaccine. The chain's CDR3 is CASSPPRGIILTTNTGELFF. The CDR3 DNA is TGTGCCAGCTCACCACCCCGGGGGATCATCCTAACAACGAACACCGGGGAGCTGTTTTTT.